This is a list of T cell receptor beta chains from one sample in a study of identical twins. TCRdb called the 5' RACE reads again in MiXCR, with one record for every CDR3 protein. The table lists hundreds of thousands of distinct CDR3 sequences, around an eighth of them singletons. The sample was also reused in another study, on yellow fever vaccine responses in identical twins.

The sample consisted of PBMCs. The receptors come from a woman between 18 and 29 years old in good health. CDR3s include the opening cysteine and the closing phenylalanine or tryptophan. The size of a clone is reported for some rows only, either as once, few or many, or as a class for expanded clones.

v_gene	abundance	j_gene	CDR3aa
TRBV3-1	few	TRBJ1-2	CASSQDQVAGNGYTF
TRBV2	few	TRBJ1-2	CASIGQQTYGYTF
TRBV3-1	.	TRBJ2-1	CASSRVPFALERDEQFF
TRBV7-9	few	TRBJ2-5	CASRGRDLYF
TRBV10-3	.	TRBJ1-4	CAISNSGLAGEKLFF
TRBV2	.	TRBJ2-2	CASREANIHGELFF
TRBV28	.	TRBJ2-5	CASSGPGTVPGFQETQYF
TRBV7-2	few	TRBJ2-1	CASSFGERDEQFF
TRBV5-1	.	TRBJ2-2	CASSSTTNTGELFF
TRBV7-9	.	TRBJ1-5	CASRNNGPEGNQPQHF
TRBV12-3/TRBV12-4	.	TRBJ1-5	CASSLAQGNQPQHF
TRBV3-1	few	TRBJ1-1	CASSQEGAVKAAFF
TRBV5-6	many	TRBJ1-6	CASSLAGSFGNSPLHF
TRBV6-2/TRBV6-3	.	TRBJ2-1	CASSSRTGTGGFTGTRRSNEQFF
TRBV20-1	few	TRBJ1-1	CSALTGNTEAFF
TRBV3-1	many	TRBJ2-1	CASSPTGDSYNEQFF
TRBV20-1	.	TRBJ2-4	CSARAVGGSPWNIQYF
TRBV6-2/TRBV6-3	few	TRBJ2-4	CASSYSRSGQSVDLVQYF
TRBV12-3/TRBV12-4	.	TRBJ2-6	CARWGGPSKASGANVLTF
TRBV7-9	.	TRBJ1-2	CASSVTGVIGYTF